Each of the 4 T cell receptor beta chains below was sequenced from the same sample in a study of cytomegalovirus exposure and HLA in healthy donors. The PCR made use of 60 Vbeta and 13 Jbeta primers. Only in-frame clones appear in the TCRdb table, and some are missing; sequencing was by immunoSEQ multiplex PCR. The sample lists around 100,000 clones, about 79% occurring once. Sequenced material: PBMCs. Receptors were obtained from a man aged 50-60 years in good health and CMV-seropositive.

This chain uses TRBV7-2 with TRBJ2-3; D perhaps matches TRBD2 (7 bases). The germline gives CDR1 SGHTA, CDR2 FQGNSA. The CDR3 has 17 residues. The V end lost 6 bases, the J end lost 4 bases, and 23 bases lay between the germline ends. CDR3 nucleotides: TGTGCCAGCAGAGGGTTGGGGGCGGGAGAAGGTGCAGATACGCAGTATTTT. As protein: CASRGLGAGEGADTQYF.

The J gene is TRBJ2-7, the V gene TRBV7-6; weak D call: TRBD2 (5 bases). Looked up from germline, CDR1 is SGHVS and CDR2 is FNYEAQ. This CDR3 spans 13 amino acids. The V end lost 5 bases, the J end lost 7 bases, and 15 bases lay between the germline ends. The CDR3 DNA is TGTGCCAGCAGCCCGGATAGTTCGGGGGAGCAGTACTTC. It encodes CASSPDSSGEQYF.

This clone was seen only once. CDR3 protein: CAISAGVESTEAFF. The CDR3 nucleotides read TGTGCCATCAGTGCAGGGGTAGAGAGCACTGAAGCTTTCTTT. This chain connects TRBV10-3 to TRBJ1-1; D is possibly TRBD1 (6 bases). Trimming took off 4 bases at V and 4 bases at J, with 13 bases between the two ends. CDR3 size: 14 residues. Germline assignment: CDR1 ENHRY and CDR2 SYGVKD.

The genes are TRBV23-1 and TRBJ2-1, with 9 bases lining up with TRBD1. TRBV23-1 is given ORF status, its function remaining uncertain. The CDR3 is made up of 15 amino acids. The junction had 12 bases not matched to a gene; V was cut back by 9 bases and J by 6 bases. In nucleotides, the CDR3 is TGCGCCAGGTGGATGTCCAGGACAGGGGCCAATGAGCAGTTCTTC. This encodes CARWMSRTGANEQFF.